This T cell receptor (beta chain) appears in the sequencing data of a study of cytomegalovirus exposure and HLA in healthy donors. Study-level findings and limits: Most TCR sequences were rare, but some public TCRs occurred in many donors. In vitro testing confirmed a few CMV-associated chains as specific for CMV antigens. One later analysis, an examination of the 100 to 150 validation repertoires, found that first-cohort TCR clusters tended to co-occur in them. The study listed roughly 150 cytomegalovirus-associated TCR beta chains.

The CDR3 runs to 16 residues. Germline CDR1 reads MNHEY; CDR2 reads SVGAGI. The V and J ends lost 0 bases and 5 bases respectively, with 16 bases between them. Clones were read by immunoSEQ multiplex PCR, and TCRdb kept only the in-frame ones, dropping some. The sample shows 150,000 to 200,000 clones, around nine tenths of them seen only once. Concerning this clone itself: Its antigen is not identified.

This TCR derives from a woman under 30 in good health and CMV-seropositive. This sequence joins TRBV6-5 and TRBJ1-2; D gene uncertain. Sequencing was carried out using PBMCs. The CDR3, as DNA: TGTGCCAGCAGTTACTCCACCTTTGCGTCTCGGTATGGCTACACCTTC. It specifies CASSYSTFASRYGYTF.